Listed below are T cell receptor beta chains from one sample, sequenced in a study of T cell changes during pregnancy in multiple sclerosis. Produced via immunoSEQ multiplex PCR; TCRdb's table is partial and in-frame only. The sample carries 90,000 or so clones, nearly 95% recorded once. This specimen was peripheral blood, taken after pregnancy. The receptors were sampled from a female donor in good health, enrolled as a control in a pregnancy study. CDR3s leave out the opening cysteine and the closing phenylalanine or tryptophan. Each record gives: V gene, J gene, CDR3 protein.

v_gene: TRBV2
j_gene: TRBJ1-1
CDR3aa: ASDRGNEAF

v_gene: TRBV2
j_gene: TRBJ2-3
CDR3aa: ASSEGPRGHRDTQY

v_gene: TRBV28
j_gene: TRBJ2-7
CDR3aa: AGSDGDSYEQY

v_gene: TRBV28
j_gene: TRBJ2-1
CDR3aa: ASSLGGASYNEQF

v_gene: TRBV2
j_gene: TRBJ1-2
CDR3aa: ASSEVSYGYT

v_gene: TRBV2
j_gene: TRBJ2-2
CDR3aa: ASSAKSGTGSPGELF

v_gene: TRBV6-5
j_gene: TRBJ2-7
CDR3aa: ASSYLSGSSQY

v_gene: TRBV7-9
j_gene: TRBJ1-2
CDR3aa: ASSPTGDYGYT

v_gene: TRBV18
j_gene: TRBJ2-7
CDR3aa: ASSSGQGGEQY

v_gene: TRBV15
j_gene: TRBJ2-7
CDR3aa: ATSRDDGRFEQY

v_gene: TRBV6-5
j_gene: TRBJ1-2
CDR3aa: ASSYSEGALNYGYT

v_gene: TRBV11-3
j_gene: TRBJ2-1
CDR3aa: ASSSRGGAYNEQF

v_gene: TRBV7-2
j_gene: TRBJ2-7
CDR3aa: ASSRDINAQY

v_gene: TRBV14
j_gene: TRBJ2-3
CDR3aa: ASSLLSRDRGTDTQY